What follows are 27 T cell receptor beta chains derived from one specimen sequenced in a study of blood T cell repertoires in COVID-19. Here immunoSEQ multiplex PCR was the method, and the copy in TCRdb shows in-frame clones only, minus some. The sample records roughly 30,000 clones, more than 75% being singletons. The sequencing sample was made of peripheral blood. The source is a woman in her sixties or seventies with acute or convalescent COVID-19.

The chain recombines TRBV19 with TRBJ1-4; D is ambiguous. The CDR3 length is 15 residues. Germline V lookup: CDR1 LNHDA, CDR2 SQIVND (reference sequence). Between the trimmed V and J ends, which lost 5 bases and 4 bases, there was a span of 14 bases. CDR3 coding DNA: TGTGCCAGTAGTTCCCTATCAGGAGGTAATGAAAAACTGTTTTTT. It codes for CASSSLSGGNEKLFF.

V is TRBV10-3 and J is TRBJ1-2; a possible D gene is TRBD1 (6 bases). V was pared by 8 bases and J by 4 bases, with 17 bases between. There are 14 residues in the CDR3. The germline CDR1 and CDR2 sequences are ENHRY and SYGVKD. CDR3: CAIQQGYGSYGYTF. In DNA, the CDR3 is TGTGCCATCCAACAGGGTTATGGAAGCTATGGCTACACCTTC.

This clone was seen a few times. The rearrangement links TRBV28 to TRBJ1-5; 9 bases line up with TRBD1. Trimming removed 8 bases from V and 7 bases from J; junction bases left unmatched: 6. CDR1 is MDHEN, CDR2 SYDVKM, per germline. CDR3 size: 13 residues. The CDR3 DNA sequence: TGTGCCAGCCAGGACAGGGGCGGACAGCCCCAGCATTTT. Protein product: CASQDRGGQPQHF.

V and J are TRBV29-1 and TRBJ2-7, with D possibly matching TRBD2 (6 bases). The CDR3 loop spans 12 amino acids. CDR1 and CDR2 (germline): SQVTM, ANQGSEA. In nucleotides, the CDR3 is TGCGGAGGGCGCGCAGATGGGTACGAGCAGTACTTC. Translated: CGGRADGYEQYF.

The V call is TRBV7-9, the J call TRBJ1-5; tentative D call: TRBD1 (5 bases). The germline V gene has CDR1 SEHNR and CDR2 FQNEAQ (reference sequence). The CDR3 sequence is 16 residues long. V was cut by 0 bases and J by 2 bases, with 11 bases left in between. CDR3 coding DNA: TGTGCCAGCAGCTTAGCGCTCGGGGGAGGCAATCAGCCCCAGCATTTT. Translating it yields CASSLALGGGNQPQHF.

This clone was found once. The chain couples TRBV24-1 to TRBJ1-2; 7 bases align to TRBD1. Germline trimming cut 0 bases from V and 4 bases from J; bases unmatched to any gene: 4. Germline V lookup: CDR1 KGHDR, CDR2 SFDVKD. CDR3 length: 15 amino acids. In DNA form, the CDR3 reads TGTGCCACCAGTGATTTGAAGGGGGCAAGCTATGGCTACACCTTC. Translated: CATSDLKGASYGYTF.

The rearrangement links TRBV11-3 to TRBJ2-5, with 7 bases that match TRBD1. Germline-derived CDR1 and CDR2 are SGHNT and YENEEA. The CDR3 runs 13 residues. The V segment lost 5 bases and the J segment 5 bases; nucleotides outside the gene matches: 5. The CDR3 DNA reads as TGTGCCAGCAGCCACAGGGGCACGGAGACCCAGTACTTC. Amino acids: CASSHRGTETQYF.

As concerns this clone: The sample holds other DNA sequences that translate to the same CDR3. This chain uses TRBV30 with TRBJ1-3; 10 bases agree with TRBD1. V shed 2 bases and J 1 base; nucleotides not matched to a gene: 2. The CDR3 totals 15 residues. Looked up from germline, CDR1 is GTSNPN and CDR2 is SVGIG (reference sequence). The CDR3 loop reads CAWSKGQGSGNTIYF. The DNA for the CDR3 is TGTGCCTGGAGTAAGGGACAGGGGTCTGGAAACACCATATATTTT. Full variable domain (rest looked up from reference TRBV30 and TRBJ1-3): SQTIHQWPATLVQPVGSPLSLECTVEGTSNPNLYWYRQAAGRGLQLLFYSVGIGQISSEVPQNLSASRPQDRQFILSSKKLLLSDSGFYLCAWSKGQGSGNTIYFGEGSWLTVV.

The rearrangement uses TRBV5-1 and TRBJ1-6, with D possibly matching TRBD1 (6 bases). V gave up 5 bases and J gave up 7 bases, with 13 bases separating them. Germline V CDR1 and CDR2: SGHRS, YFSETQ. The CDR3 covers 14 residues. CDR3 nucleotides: TGCGCCAGCAGGGAGGGGGGGGCAAATTCACCCCTCCACTTT. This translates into CASREGGANSPLHF. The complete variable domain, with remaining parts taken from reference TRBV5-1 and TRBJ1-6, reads KAGVTQTPRYLIKTRGQQVTLSCSPISGHRSVSWYQQTPGQGLQFLFEYFSETQRNKGNFPGRFSGRQFSNSRSEMNVSTLELGDSALYLCASREGGANSPLHFGNGTRLTVT.

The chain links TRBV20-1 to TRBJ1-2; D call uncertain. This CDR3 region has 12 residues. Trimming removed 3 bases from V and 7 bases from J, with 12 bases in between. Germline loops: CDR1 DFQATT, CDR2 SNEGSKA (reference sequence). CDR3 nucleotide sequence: TGCAGTGCTAGTCCGGGGTCGAGTGGCTACACCTTC. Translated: CSASPGSSGYTF.

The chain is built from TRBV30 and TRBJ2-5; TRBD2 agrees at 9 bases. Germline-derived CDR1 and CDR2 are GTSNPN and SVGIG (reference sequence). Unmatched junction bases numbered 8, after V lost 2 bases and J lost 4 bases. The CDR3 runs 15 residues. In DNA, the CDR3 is TGTGCCTGGAGTTTGCGCGGGGGGGCCAGAGAGACCCAGTACTTC. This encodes CAWSLRGGARETQYF.

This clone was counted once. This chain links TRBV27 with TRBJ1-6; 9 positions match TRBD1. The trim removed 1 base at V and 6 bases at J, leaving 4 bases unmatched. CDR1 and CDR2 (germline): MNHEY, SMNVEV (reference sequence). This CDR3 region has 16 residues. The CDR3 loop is CASSLWGQGSNSPLHF. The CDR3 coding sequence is TGTGCCAGCAGTTTATGGGGACAGGGCTCTAATTCACCCCTCCACTTT.

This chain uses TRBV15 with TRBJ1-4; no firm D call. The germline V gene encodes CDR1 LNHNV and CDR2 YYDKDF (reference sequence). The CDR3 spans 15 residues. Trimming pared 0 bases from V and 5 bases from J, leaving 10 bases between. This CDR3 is CATSRDQAYNEKLFF. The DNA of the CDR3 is TGTGCCACCAGCAGAGATCAGGCGTACAATGAAAAACTGTTTTTT.

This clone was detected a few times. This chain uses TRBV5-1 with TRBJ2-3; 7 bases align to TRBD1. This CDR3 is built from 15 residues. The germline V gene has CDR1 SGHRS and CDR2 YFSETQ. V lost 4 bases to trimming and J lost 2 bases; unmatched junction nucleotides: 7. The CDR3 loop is CASSPGDSLTDTQYF. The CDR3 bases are TGCGCCAGCAGCCCCGGGGACAGCCTCACAGATACGCAGTATTTT. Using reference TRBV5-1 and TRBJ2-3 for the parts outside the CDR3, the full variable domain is KAGVTQTPRYLIKTRGQQVTLSCSPISGHRSVSWYQQTPGQGLQFLFEYFSETQRNKGNFPGRFSGRQFSNSRSEMNVSTLELGDSALYLCASSPGDSLTDTQYFGPGTRLTVL.

In DNA, the CDR3 is TGCGCCAGCAGCACGGGTCCTTCACAAGAGACCCAGTACTTC. Protein product: CASSTGPSQETQYF. The rearrangement links TRBV5-1 to TRBJ2-5; D is undetermined. This CDR3 comprises 14 residues. Germline V gene lookup returns CDR1 SGHRS and CDR2 YFSETQ. V dropped 4 bases and J dropped 2 bases, with 12 bases sitting between them.

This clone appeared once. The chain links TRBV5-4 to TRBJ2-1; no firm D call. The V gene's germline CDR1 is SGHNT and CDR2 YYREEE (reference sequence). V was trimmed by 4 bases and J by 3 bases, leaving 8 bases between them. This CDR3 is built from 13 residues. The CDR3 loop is CASSDRVYNEQFF. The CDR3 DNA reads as TGTGCCAGCAGCGACCGGGTCTACAATGAGCAGTTCTTC.

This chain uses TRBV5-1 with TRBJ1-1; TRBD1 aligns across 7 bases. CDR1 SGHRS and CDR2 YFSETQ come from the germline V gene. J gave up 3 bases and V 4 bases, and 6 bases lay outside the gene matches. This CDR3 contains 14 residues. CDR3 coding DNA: TGCGCCAGCAGCCGGGACAGTGGGTACACTGAAGCTTTCTTT. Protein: CASSRDSGYTEAFF. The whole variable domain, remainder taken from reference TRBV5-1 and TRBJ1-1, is KAGVTQTPRYLIKTRGQQVTLSCSPISGHRSVSWYQQTPGQGLQFLFEYFSETQRNKGNFPGRFSGRQFSNSRSEMNVSTLELGDSALYLCASSRDSGYTEAFFGQGTRLTVV.

This chain's CDR3 is CATSDRTGPQETQYF. CDR3 sequence (DNA): TGTGCCACCAGTGATAGAACAGGGCCCCAAGAGACCCAGTACTTC. The genes are TRBV24-1 and TRBJ2-5; perhaps TRBD1 as D (6 bases). CDR3 length: 15 residues. Trimming pared 3 bases from V and 1 base from J, leaving 11 bases between. Germline V lookup: CDR1 KGHDR, CDR2 SFDVKD.

The CDR3 nucleotides read TGTGCCGCCAGCAGGGGGTCGTATTATGGCTACACCTTC. It is translated as CAASRGSYYGYTF. V and J are TRBV6-6 and TRBJ1-2, with 7 nucleotides matching TRBD1. From germline, CDR1 is MNHNY and CDR2 SVGAGI (reference sequence). V was clipped by 11 bases and J by 5 bases; unmatched bases: 11. This CDR3 spans 13 amino acids.

CDR3 nucleotide sequence: TGTGCCAGCAGTGAATGGGGGCAGGGGGTCCAGCCCCAGCATTTT. It specifies CASSEWGQGVQPQHF. The chain joins TRBV6-1 to TRBJ1-5; TRBD1 agrees at 7 bases. CDR1 and CDR2 from the germline V gene are MNHNS and SASEGT. The CDR3 has 15 amino acids. V shed 2 bases, J shed 7 bases, and the junction held 8 bases outside the gene matches.

The CDR3 bases are TGTGCCAGCAGCGCTAGACGGGACATTGGATACGAGCAGTACTTC. Protein: CASSARRDIGYEQYF. The chain carries TRBV13 and TRBJ2-7, with D perhaps TRBD1 (6 bases). This CDR3 spans 15 amino acids. CDR1 and CDR2 from the germline V gene are PRHDT and FYEKMQ (reference sequence). The V and J ends lost 5 bases and 4 bases respectively, with 18 bases between them.

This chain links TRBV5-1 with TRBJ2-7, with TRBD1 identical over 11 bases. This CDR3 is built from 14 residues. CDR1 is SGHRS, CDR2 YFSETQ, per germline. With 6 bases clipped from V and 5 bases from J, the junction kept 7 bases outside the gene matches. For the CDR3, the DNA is TGCGCCAGCAACAGTGGGACAGGGGGAAACGAGCAGTACTTC. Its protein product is CASNSGTGGNEQYF. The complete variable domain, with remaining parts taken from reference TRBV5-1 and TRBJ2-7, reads KAGVTQTPRYLIKTRGQQVTLSCSPISGHRSVSWYQQTPGQGLQFLFEYFSETQRNKGNFPGRFSGRQFSNSRSEMNVSTLELGDSALYLCASNSGTGGNEQYFGPGTRLTVT.

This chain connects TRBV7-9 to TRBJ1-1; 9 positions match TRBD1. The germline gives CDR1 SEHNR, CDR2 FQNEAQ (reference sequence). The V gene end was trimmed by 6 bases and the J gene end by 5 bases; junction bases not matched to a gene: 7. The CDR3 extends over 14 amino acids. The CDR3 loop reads CASRAGQGETEAFF. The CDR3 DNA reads TGTGCCAGCAGGGCGGGACAGGGAGAGACTGAAGCTTTCTTT.

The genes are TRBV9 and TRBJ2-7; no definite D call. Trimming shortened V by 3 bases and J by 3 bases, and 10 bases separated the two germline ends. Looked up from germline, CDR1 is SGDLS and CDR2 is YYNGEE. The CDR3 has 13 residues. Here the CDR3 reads CASSEAENYEQYF. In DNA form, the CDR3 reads TGTGCCAGCAGCGAGGCGGAAAACTACGAGCAGTACTTC.

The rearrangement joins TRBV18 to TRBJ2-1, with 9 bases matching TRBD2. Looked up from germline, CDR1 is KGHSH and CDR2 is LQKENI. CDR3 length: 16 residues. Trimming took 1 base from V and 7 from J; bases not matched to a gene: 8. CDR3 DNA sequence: TGTGCCAGCTCACCACGACTGGCGGGGGGGGTGAATGAGCAGTTCTTC. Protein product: CASSPRLAGGVNEQFF.

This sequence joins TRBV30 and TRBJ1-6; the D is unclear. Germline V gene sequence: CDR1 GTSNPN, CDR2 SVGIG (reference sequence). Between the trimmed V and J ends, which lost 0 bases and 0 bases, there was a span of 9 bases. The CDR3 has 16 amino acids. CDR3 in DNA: TGTGCCTGGAGTGTAAGCTTCGGCTCCTATAATTCACCCCTCCACTTT. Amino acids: CAWSVSFGSYNSPLHF. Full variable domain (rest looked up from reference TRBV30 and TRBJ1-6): SQTIHQWPATLVQPVGSPLSLECTVEGTSNPNLYWYRQAAGRGLQLLFYSVGIGQISSEVPQNLSASRPQDRQFILSSKKLLLSDSGFYLCAWSVSFGSYNSPLHFGNGTRLTVT.

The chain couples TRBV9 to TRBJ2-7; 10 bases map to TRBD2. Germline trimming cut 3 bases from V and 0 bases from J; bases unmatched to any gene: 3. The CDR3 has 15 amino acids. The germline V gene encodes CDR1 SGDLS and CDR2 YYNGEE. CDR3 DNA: TGTGCCAGCAGCGCTCTAGCGGGGGACTCCTACGAGCAGTACTTC. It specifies CASSALAGDSYEQYF. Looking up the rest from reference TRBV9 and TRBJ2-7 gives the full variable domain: DSGVTQTPKHLITATGQRVTLRCSPRSGDLSVYWYQQSLDQGLQFLIQYYNGEERAKGNILERFSAQQFPDLHSELNLSSLELGDSALYFCASSALAGDSYEQYFGPGTRLTVT.